This T cell receptor (beta chain) was profiled in a study of T cells in localized non-small cell lung cancer. Points on this clone: No antigen is known for it.

V was pared by 4 bases and J by 0 bases, with 4 bases of the junction left unmatched. The CDR3 spans 15 residues. The germline V gene has CDR1 LNHNV and CDR2 YYDKDF (reference sequence). Study outcomes and limitations: Of the tissues analyzed, uninvolved adjacent lung showed maximal T cell clonality, greater than tumor. One tumor region alone was sequenced, and heterogeneity therefore remains possible.

Only in-frame clones appear in the TCRdb table, and some are missing; sequencing was by immunoSEQ multiplex PCR. The sample has approximately 60,000 clones; roughly 88% are singletons. The rearrangement links TRBV15 to TRBJ2-7; 9 nucleotides agree with TRBD2. This TCR was recovered from a woman aged 35-75 years with stage I lung adenocarcinoma. The sample in question was peripheral blood, obtained before any cancer treatment. The CDR3 region has the DNA TGTGCCACCAGCATGACTAGCGGAAGCTCCTACGAGCAGTACTTC. It codes for CATSMTSGSSYEQYF.